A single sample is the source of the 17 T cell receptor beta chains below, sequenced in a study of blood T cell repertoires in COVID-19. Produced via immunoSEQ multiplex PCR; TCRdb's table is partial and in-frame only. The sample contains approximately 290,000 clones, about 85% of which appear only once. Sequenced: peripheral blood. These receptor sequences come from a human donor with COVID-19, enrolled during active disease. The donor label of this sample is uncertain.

CDR3 loop: CASSLAGISTQYF. The CDR3 DNA follows: TGCGCCAGCAGCTTGGCGGGAATAAGTACGCAGTATTTT. The V and J genes are TRBV5-1 and TRBJ2-3; D is possibly TRBD2 (5 bases). This CDR3 region has 13 residues. Trimming stripped 0 bases from V and 8 bases from J, with 10 bases between. Germline V gives CDR1 SGHRS, CDR2 YFSETQ.

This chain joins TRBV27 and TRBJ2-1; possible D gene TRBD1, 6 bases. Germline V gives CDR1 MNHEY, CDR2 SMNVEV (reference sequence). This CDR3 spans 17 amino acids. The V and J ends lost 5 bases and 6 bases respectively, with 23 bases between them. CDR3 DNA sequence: TGTGCCAGCAGTCCGACAGAGGGGGTGGGGGCGACCAATGAGCAGTTCTTC. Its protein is CASSPTEGVGATNEQFF.

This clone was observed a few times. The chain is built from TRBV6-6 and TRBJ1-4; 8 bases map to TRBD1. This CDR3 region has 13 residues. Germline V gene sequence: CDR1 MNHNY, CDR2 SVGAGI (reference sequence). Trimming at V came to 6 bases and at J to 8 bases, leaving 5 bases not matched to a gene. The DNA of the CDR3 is TGTGCCAGCAGAAACCGGGACAGGGAAAAACTGTTTTTT. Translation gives CASRNRDREKLFF.

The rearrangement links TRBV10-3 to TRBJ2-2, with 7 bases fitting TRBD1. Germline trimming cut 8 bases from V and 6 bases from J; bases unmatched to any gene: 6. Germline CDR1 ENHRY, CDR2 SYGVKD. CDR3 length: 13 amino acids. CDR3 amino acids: CAIPTGTAGELFF. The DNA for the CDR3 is TGTGCCATCCCGACAGGGACCGCCGGGGAGCTGTTTTTT.

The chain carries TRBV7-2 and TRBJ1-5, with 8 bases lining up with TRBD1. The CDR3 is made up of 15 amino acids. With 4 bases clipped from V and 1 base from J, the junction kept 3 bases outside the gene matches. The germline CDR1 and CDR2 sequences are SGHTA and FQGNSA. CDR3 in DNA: TGTGCCAGCAGCTCACAGGGGGTGAGCAATCAGCCCCAGCATTTT. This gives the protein CASSSQGVSNQPQHF.

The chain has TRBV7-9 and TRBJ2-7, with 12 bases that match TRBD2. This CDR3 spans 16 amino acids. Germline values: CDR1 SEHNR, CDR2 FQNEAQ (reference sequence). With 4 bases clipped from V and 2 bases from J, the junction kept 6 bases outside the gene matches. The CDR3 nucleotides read TGTGCCAGCAGCTCCACCCGACTAGCGGGAGCCTACGAGCAGTACTTC. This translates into CASSSTRLAGAYEQYF.

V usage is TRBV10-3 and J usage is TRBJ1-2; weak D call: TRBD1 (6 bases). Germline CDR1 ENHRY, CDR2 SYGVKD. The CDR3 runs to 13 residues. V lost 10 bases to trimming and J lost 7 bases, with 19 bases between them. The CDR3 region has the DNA TGTGCCACCTCAACAGACCAGGGGTTTGGCTACACCTTC. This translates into CATSTDQGFGYTF.

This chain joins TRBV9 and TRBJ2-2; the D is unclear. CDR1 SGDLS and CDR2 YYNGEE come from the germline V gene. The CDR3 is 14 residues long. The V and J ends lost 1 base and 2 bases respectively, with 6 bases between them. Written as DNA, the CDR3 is TGTGCCAGCAGCGTAACTACCAACACCGGGGAGCTGTTTTTT. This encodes CASSVTTNTGELFF.

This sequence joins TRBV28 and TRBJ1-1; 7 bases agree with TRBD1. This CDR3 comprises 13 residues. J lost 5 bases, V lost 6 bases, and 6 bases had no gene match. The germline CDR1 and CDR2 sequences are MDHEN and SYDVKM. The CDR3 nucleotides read TGTGCCAGCAGAACAGGGGTTCGGACTGAAGCTTTCTTT. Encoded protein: CASRTGVRTEAFF. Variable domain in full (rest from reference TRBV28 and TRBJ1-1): DVKVTQSSRYLVKRTGEKVFLECVQDMDHENMFWYRQDPGLGLRLIYFSYDVKMKEKGDIPEGYSVSREKKERFSLILESASTNQTSMYLCASRTGVRTEAFFGQGTRLTVV.

The CDR3 nucleotides are TGTGCCAGCAGCCAAGATCTTTCCCCAGGGTACTCCTACGAGCAGTACTTC. It codes for CASSQDLSPGYSYEQYF. The J gene is TRBJ2-7, the V gene TRBV14; possibly TRBD1 for D (5 bases). V lost 0 bases and J 0 bases, leaving 15 bases between the germline ends. CDR1 is SGHDN, CDR2 FVKESK, per germline. This CDR3 contains 17 residues.

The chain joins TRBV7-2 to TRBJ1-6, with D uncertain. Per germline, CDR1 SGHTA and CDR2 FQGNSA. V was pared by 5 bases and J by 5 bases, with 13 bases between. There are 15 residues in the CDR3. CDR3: CASSPLGGNNSPLHF. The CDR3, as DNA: TGTGCCAGCAGCCCGCTAGGCGGGAATAATTCACCCCTCCACTTT.

The CDR3 bases are TGTGCCAGCAGCCAAAGCGGGACTTACCAGTATTTT. Translation gives CASSQSGTYQYF. The chain links TRBV3-1 (or the pseudogene TRBV3-2) to TRBJ2-3, with 7 bases aligning to TRBD2. V was clipped by 2 bases and J by 12 bases; unmatched bases: 5. The CDR3 has 12 amino acids. CDR1 is LGHDT and CDR2 is YNNKEL in the germline V gene (reference sequence).

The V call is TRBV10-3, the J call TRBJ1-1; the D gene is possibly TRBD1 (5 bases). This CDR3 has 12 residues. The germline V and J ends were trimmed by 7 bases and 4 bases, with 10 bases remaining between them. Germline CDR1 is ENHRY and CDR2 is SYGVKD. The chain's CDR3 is CAITDQGTEAFF. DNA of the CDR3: TGTGCCATCACCGACCAGGGCACTGAAGCTTTCTTT.

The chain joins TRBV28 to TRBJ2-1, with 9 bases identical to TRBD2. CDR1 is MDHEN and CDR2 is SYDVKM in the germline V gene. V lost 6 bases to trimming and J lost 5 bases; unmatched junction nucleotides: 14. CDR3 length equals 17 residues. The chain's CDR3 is CASSPLGLADTNNEQFF. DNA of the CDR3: TGTGCCAGCAGCCCCCTGGGACTAGCAGATACCAACAATGAGCAGTTCTTC.

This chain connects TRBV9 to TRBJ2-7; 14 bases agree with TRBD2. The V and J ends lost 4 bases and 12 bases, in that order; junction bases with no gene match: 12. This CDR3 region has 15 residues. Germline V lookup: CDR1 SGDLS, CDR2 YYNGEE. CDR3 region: CASSPLGLAGAPLYF. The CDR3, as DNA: TGTGCCAGCAGCCCCCTGGGACTAGCGGGAGCCCCTCTGTACTTC. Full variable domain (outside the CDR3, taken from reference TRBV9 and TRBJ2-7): DSGVTQTPKHLITATGQRVTLRCSPRSGDLSVYWYQQSLDQGLQFLIQYYNGEERAKGNILERFSAQQFPDLHSELNLSSLELGDSALYFCASSPLGLAGAPLYFGPGTRLTVT.

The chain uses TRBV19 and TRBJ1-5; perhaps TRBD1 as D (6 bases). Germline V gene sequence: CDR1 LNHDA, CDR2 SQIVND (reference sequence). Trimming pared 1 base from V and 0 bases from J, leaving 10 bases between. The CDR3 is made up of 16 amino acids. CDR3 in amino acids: CASSIVYRDSNQPQHF. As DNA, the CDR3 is TGTGCCAGTAGTATAGTATACAGGGATAGCAATCAGCCCCAGCATTTT.

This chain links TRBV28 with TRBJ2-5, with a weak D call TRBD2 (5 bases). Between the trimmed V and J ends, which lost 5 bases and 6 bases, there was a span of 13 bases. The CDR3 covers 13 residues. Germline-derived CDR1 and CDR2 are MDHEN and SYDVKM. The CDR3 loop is CASSMRDTQTQYF. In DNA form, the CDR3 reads TGTGCCAGCAGTATGAGGGATACGCAGACCCAGTACTTC.